The 12 T cell receptor beta chains given below trace back to one sample, sequenced in a study of blood T cell repertoires in COVID-19. Measured with immunoSEQ multiplex PCR; TCRdb has only the in-frame clones, and not every one. The sample has under 75,000 clones, 79% seen once. Sequencing was carried out using peripheral blood. The receptor source for this set is a woman in her sixties with acute or convalescent COVID-19.

In this sample, this clone turned up a few times. The chain couples TRBV15 to TRBJ2-7; D is perhaps TRBD2 (5 bases). CDR1 and CDR2 (germline): LNHNV, YYDKDF (reference sequence). The CDR3 sequence is 13 residues long. V was cut by 5 bases and J by 2 bases, with 10 bases left in between. For the CDR3, the DNA is TGTGCCACCAGCCCTGGGAGAGCCTACGAGCAGTACTTC. This gives the protein CATSPGRAYEQYF. Based on the CDR3 plus reference TRBV15 and TRBJ2-7, the full variable domain is DAMVIQNPRYQVTQFGKPVTLSCSQTLNHNVMYWYQQKSSQAPKLLFHYYDKDFNNEADTPDNFQSRRPNTSFCFLDIRSPGLGDTAMYLCATSPGRAYEQYFGPGTRLTVT.

The rearrangement uses TRBV19 and TRBJ2-7; 7 positions match TRBD1. CDR1 LNHDA and CDR2 SQIVND come from the germline V gene (reference sequence). V shed 5 bases, J shed 9 bases, and the junction held 7 bases outside the gene matches. This CDR3 has 12 residues. The CDR3 sequence is CASSPGRDRQYF. CDR3 nucleotides: TGTGCCAGTAGTCCCGGACGGGACAGGCAGTACTTC.

This chain's CDR3 is CASSWSGTYQPQHF. CDR3 DNA sequence: TGTGCCAGCAGTTGGTCAGGTACCTATCAGCCCCAGCATTTT. The chain couples TRBV27 to TRBJ1-5; D is undetermined. V lost 4 bases and J 5 bases, leaving 12 bases between the germline ends. The germline gives CDR1 MNHEY, CDR2 SMNVEV (reference sequence). The CDR3 totals 14 residues.

This chain joins TRBV28 and TRBJ1-3; the D gene is possibly TRBD1 (6 bases). Trimming shortened V by 4 bases and J by 11 bases, and 18 bases separated the two germline ends. Germline-derived CDR1 and CDR2 are MDHEN and SYDVKM. This CDR3 spans 14 amino acids. The CDR3 reads CASSSGQPIGSIYF. CDR3 sequence (DNA): TGTGCCAGCAGTTCCGGACAGCCGATAGGCTCCATATATTTT. The variable domain in full, with the rest retrieved from reference TRBV28 and TRBJ1-3, is DVKVTQSSRYLVKRTGEKVFLECVQDMDHENMFWYRQDPGLGLRLIYFSYDVKMKEKGDIPEGYSVSREKKERFSLILESASTNQTSMYLCASSSGQPIGSIYFGEGSWLTVV.

The gene calls are TRBV5-4 and TRBJ2-6; the match to TRBD2 covers 8 bases. Germline V gene sequence: CDR1 SGHNT, CDR2 YYREEE (reference sequence). The CDR3 is 17 residues long. With 4 bases clipped from V and 0 bases from J, the junction kept 6 bases outside the gene matches. CDR3 DNA: TGTGCCAGCAGCGTTGCGGGGGGTTACTCTGGGGCCAACGTCCTGACTTTC. Protein sequence: CASSVAGGYSGANVLTF.

V gene TRBV2 combines with J gene TRBJ1-1; D unresolved. V gave up 1 base and J gave up 6 bases, with 15 bases separating them. The length of the CDR3 is 15 residues. Germline-derived CDR1 and CDR2 are SNHLY and FYNNEI. This CDR3 is CASSEVTDRTAEAFF. The CDR3 coding sequence is TGTGCCAGCAGTGAAGTTACGGATCGGACTGCTGAAGCTTTCTTT.

This rearrangement joins TRBV28 to TRBJ2-7, with TRBD1 as a possible D gene (6 bases). The germline CDR1 and CDR2 sequences are MDHEN and SYDVKM. The CDR3 is 15 amino acids. V was pared by 3 bases and J by 2 bases, with 14 bases between. CDR3 in DNA: TGTGCCAGCAGTTTCCTTGGGGCAGGGGCCTACGAGCAGTACTTC. Translation gives CASSFLGAGAYEQYF.

This clone was seen ten or more times. The V call is TRBV19, the J call TRBJ1-6, with D hard to call. CDR3 length: 15 residues. The V end was cut by 5 bases, the J end by 3 bases, with 11 bases between. From germline, CDR1 is LNHDA and CDR2 SQIVND (reference sequence). The CDR3 sequence is CASSRRAGYNSPLHF. The DNA of the CDR3 is TGTGCCAGTAGTCGGCGGGCCGGCTATAATTCACCCCTCCACTTT.

The chain links TRBV19 to TRBJ2-3; TRBD2 matches 7 bases. Germline CDR1 and CDR2: LNHDA and SQIVND (reference sequence). J lost 4 bases, V lost 1 base, and 5 bases had no gene match. This CDR3 spans 15 amino acids. CDR3 sequence: CASSIARGGADTQYF. CDR3 nucleotide sequence: TGTGCCAGTAGTATAGCCCGGGGAGGGGCAGATACGCAGTATTTT.

This clone has just one count. The chain couples TRBV28 to TRBJ2-5; unclear D gene. This CDR3 has 12 residues. The V end was cut by 6 bases, the J end by 6 bases, with 11 bases between. CDR1 and CDR2 from the germline V gene are MDHEN and SYDVKM. CDR3 sequence: CASSTSLQTQYF. The CDR3 DNA is TGTGCCAGCAGCACTTCTCTGCAGACCCAGTACTTC. Drawing the rest from reference TRBV28 and TRBJ2-5, the complete variable domain is DVKVTQSSRYLVKRTGEKVFLECVQDMDHENMFWYRQDPGLGLRLIYFSYDVKMKEKGDIPEGYSVSREKKERFSLILESASTNQTSMYLCASSTSLQTQYFGPGTRLLVL.

J is TRBJ2-5 and V is TRBV5-4, with 8 nucleotides matching TRBD2. CDR1 SGHNT and CDR2 YYREEE come from the germline V gene (reference sequence). The CDR3 has 15 residues. V lost 4 bases, J lost 5 bases, and 10 bases stayed unmatched. CDR3 coding DNA: TGTGCCAGCAGCCCCGGACTAGCTCAGACGGAGACCCAGTACTTC. It is translated as CASSPGLAQTETQYF.

This rearrangement joins TRBV9 to TRBJ2-7, with D tentatively TRBD1 (6 bases). From germline, CDR1 is SGDLS and CDR2 YYNGEE. Between the trimmed V and J ends, which lost 4 bases and 1 base, there was a span of 18 bases. This CDR3 is 16 amino acids long. The chain's CDR3 is CASSPQSGTTSYEQYF. CDR3 nucleotide sequence: TGTGCCAGCAGCCCTCAATCCGGGACAACTTCCTACGAGCAGTACTTC.